The present T cell receptor beta chain was sequenced within a study of cytomegalovirus exposure and HLA in healthy donors. This CDR3 has 15 residues. The germline V gene encodes CDR1 SGHRS and CDR2 YFSETQ. V lost 0 bases, J lost 1 base, and 10 bases lay in between. Primers: 60 Vbeta forward and 13 Jbeta reverse. Here immunoSEQ multiplex PCR was the method, and the copy in TCRdb shows in-frame clones only, minus some. Of about 150,000 clones in the sample, approximately 61% were seen once. The sequencing sample was made of PBMCs. This sequence originates from a human donor in good health. J is TRBJ2-5 and V is TRBV5-1; TRBD1 might be the D (5 bases). The chain's CDR3 is CASSLVQGAQETQYF. For the CDR3, the DNA is TGCGCCAGCAGCTTGGTACAAGGGGCCCAAGAGACCCAGTACTTC.